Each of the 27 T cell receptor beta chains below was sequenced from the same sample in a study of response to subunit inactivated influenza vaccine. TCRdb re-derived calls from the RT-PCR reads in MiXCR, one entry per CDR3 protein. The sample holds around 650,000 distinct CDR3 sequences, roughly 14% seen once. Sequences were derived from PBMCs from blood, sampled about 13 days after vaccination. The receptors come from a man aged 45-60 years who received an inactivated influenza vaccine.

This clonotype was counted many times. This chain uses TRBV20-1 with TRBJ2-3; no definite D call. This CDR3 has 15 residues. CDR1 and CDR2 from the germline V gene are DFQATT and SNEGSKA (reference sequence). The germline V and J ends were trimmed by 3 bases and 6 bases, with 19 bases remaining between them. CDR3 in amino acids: CSASYNTMRLDTQYF. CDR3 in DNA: TGCAGTGCTAGCTACAATACCATGCGACTGGATACGCAGTATTTT.

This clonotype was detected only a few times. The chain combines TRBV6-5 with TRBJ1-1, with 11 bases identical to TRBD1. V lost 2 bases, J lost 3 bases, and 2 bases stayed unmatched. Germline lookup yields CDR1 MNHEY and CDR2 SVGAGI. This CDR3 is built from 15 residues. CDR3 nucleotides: TGTGCCAGCAGTTACCCGGGACAGGGGGACACTGAAGCTTTCTTT. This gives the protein CASSYPGQGDTEAFF.

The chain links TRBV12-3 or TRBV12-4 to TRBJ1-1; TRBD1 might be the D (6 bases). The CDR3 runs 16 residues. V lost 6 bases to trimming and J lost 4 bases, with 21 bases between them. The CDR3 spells CASRNRVQGRGTEAFF. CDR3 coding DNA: TGTGCCAGCAGGAACAGGGTCCAGGGGCGAGGCACTGAAGCTTTCTTT.

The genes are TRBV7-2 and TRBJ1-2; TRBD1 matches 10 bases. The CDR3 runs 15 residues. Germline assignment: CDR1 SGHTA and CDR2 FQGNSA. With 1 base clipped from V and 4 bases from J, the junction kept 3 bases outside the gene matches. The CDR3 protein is CASSLGGQGPYGYTF. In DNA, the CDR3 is TGTGCCAGCAGCTTAGGGGGACAGGGGCCCTATGGCTACACCTTC.

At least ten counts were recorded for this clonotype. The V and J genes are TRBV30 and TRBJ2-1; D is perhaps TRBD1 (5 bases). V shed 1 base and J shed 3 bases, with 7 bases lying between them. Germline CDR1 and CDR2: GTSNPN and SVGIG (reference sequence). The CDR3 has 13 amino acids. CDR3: CAWSADSYNEQFF. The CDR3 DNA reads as TGTGCCTGGAGTGCCGACAGCTACAATGAGCAGTTCTTC. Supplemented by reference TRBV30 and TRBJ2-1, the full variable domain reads SQTIHQWPATLVQPVGSPLSLECTVEGTSNPNLYWYRQAAGRGLQLLFYSVGIGQISSEVPQNLSASRPQDRQFILSSKKLLLSDSGFYLCAWSADSYNEQFFGPGTRLTVL.

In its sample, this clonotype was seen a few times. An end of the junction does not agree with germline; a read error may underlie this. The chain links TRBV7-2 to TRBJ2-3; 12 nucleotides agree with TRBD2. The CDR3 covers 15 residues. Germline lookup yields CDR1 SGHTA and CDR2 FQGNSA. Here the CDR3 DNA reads TGTGCCAGCAGCTTAACTTCCCTAGCGGGAGGGTATTGGCATTTT. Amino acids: CASSLTSLAGGYWHF.

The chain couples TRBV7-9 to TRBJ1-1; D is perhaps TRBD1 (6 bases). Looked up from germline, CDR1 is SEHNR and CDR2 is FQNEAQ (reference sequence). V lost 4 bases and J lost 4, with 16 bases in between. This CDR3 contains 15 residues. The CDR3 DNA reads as TGTGCCAGCAGCTCTTACCTAGGGGGGAGCACTGAAGCTTTCTTT. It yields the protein CASSSYLGGSTEAFF.

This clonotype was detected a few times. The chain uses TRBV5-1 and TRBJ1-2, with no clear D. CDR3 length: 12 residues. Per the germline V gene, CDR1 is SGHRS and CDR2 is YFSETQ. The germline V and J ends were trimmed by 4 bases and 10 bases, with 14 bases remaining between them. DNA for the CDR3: TGCGCCAGCAGCCCTCCGGGAGGGAACTACACCTTC. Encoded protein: CASSPPGGNYTF.

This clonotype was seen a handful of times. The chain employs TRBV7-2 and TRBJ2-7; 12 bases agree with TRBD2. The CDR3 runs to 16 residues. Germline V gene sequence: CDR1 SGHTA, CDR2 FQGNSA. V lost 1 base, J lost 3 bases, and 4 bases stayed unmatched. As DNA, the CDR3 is TGTGCCAGCAGCTTAGGGGGGACTAGCGGGTTCTACGAGCAGTACTTC. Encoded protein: CASSLGGTSGFYEQYF.

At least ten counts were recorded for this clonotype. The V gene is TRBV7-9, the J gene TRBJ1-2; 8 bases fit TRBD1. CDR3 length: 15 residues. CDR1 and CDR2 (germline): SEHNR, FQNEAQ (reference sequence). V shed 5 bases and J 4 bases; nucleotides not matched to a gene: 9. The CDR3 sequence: CASSSDRDRSYGYTF. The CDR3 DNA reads TGTGCCAGCAGCAGTGACCGGGACAGGAGCTATGGCTACACCTTC.

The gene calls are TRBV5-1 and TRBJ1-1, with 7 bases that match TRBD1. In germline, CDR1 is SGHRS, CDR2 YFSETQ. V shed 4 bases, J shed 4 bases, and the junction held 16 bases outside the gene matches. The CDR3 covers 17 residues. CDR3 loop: CASSVTGSLRKGTEAFF. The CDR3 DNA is TGCGCCAGCAGCGTGACAGGGTCACTGCGAAAGGGCACTGAAGCTTTCTTT.

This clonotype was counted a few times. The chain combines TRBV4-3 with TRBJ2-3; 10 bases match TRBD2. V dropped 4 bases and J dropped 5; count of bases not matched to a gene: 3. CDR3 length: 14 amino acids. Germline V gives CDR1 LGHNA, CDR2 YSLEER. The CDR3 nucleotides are TGCGCCAGCAGCCGAGCGGGGGGGGTAGATACGCAGTATTTT. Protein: CASSRAGGVDTQYF.

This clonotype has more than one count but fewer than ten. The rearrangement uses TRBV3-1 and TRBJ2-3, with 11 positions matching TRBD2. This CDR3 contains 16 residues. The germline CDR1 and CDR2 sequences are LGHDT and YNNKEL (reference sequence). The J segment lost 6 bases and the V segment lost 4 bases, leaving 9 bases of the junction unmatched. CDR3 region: CASSPRLAGFTDTQYF. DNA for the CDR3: TGTGCCAGCAGCCCCCGACTAGCGGGGTTTACTGATACGCAGTATTTT.

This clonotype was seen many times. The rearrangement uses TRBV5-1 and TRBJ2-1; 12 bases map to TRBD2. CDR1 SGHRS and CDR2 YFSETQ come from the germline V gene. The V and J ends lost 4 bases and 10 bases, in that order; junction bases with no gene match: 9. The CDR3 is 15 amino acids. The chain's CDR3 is CASSQLAGGGAEQFF. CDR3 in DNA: TGCGCCAGCAGCCAACTAGCGGGAGGTGGCGCGGAGCAGTTCTTC.

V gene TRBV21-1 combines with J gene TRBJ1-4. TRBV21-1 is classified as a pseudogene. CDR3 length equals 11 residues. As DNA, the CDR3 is TGTGCCAGCAGCAAAGGAGAAAAACTGTTTTTT. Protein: CASSKGEKLFF.

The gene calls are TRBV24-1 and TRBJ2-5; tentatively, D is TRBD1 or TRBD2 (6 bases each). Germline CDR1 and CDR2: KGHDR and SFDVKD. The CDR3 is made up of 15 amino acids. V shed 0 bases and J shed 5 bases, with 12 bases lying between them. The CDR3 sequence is CATSDLRTGRETQYF. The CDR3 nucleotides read TGTGCCACCAGTGATTTGCGAACAGGGAGGGAGACCCAGTACTTC.

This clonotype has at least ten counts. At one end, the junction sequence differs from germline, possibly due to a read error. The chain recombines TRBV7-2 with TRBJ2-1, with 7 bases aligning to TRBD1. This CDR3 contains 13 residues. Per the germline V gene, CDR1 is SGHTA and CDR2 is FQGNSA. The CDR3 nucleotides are TGCGCCAGCAGCTTGGGACAGTACAATGAGCAGTTCTTC. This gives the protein CASSLGQYNEQFF.

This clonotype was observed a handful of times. In DNA form, the CDR3 reads TGTGCCAGCAGCTTCGGAAGTCGGACTGAAGCTTTCTTT. It encodes CASSFGSRTEAFF. The chain is built from TRBV7-2 and TRBJ1-1; D remains unclear. The CDR3 is 13 residues long. CDR1 is SGHTA, CDR2 FQGNSA, per germline. The V end was cut by 3 bases, the J end by 5 bases, with 10 bases between.

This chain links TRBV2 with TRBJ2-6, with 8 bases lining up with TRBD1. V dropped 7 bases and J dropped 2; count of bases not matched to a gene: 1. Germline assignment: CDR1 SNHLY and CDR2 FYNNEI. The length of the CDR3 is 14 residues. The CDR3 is CASKTGAGANVLTF. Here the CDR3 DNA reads TGTGCCAGCAAGACAGGGGCTGGGGCCAACGTCCTGACTTTC.

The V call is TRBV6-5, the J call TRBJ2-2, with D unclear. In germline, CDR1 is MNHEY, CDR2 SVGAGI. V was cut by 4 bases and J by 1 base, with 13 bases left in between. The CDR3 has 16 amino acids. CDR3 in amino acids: CASSSLADLNTGELFF. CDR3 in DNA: TGTGCCAGCAGTTCCCTCGCCGACCTGAACACCGGGGAGCTGTTTTTT.

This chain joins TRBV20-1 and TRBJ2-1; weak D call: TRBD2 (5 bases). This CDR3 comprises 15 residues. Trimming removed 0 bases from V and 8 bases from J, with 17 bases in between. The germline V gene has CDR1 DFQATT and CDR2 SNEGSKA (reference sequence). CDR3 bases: TGCAGTGCTAGAGATGTTCTTGGGAGTTCCGATGAGCAGTTCTTC. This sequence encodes CSARDVLGSSDEQFF.

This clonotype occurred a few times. The CDR3 region has the DNA TGTGCCACCAGTGATGCGTGGGACAATGAGCAGTTCTTC. The encoded protein is CATSDAWDNEQFF. The chain has TRBV24-1 and TRBJ2-1, with D uncertain. The length of the CDR3 is 13 residues. The germline V gene has CDR1 KGHDR and CDR2 SFDVKD. Trimming removed 3 bases at V and 5 bases at J, with 7 bases between.

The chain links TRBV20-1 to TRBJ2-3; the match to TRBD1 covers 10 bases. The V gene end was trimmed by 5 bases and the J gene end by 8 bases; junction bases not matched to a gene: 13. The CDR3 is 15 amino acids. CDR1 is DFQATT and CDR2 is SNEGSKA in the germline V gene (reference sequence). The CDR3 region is CSAGTPGQGSATQYF. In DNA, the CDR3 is TGCAGTGCTGGAACCCCGGGACAGGGGTCAGCTACGCAGTATTTT.

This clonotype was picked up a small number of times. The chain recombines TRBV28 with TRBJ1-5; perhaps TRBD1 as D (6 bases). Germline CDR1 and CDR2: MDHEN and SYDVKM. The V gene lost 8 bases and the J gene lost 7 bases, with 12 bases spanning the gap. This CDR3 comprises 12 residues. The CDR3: CASGGGSQPQHF. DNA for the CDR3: TGTGCCAGCGGGGGGGGCAGCCAGCCCCAGCATTTT.

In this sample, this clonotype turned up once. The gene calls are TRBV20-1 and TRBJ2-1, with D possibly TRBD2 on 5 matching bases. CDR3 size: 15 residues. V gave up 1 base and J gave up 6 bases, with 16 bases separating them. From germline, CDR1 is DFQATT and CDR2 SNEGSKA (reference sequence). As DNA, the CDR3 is TGCAGTGCTAGAGGTCCGCCAAACCGGGGCAATGAGCAGTTCTTC. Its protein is CSARGPPNRGNEQFF.

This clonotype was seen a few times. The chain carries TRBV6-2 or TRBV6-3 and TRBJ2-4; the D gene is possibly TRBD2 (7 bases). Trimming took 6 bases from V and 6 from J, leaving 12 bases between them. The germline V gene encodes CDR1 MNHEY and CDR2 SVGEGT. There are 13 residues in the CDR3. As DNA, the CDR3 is TGTGCCAGCAGGCCGGGGGGCGGAAACATTCAGTACTTC. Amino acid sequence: CASRPGGGNIQYF.

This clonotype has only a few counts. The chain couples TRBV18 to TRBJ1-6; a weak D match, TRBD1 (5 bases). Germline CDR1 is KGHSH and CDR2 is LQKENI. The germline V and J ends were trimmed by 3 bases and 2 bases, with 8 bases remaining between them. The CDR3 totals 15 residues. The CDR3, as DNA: TGTGCCAGCTCACCGACGGGGGCCTATAATTCACCCCTCCACTTT. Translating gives CASSPTGAYNSPLHF.